One sample yielded the 5 T cell receptor beta chains listed below, sequenced in a study of T cell changes during pregnancy in multiple sclerosis. Profiling relied on immunoSEQ multiplex PCR, and the TCRdb table lists in-frame clones only, not all of them. The data show around 59,000 clones, around 90% seen once. The input for sequencing was CD4+ T cells from peripheral blood mononuclear cells, taken in the first trimester of pregnancy. The receptors were gathered from a female donor with multiple sclerosis, enrolled in a pregnancy study.

The chain recombines TRBV5-8 with TRBJ1-2; TRBD1 agrees at 8 bases. This CDR3 contains 14 residues. Looked up from germline, CDR1 is SGHTS and CDR2 is YDEGEE. Losses at the gene ends were 1 base for V and 5 bases for J; bases not matched to a gene: 4. The CDR3 coding sequence is TGTGCCAGCAGCTTGACAGGGGGGAGATATGGCTACACCTTC. It is translated as CASSLTGGRYGYTF.

This clone was seen just once. The chain recombines TRBV10-2 with TRBJ1-1; no clear D gene. The CDR3 totals 12 residues. CDR1 and CDR2 (germline): WSHSY, SAAADI. The V end was cut by 2 bases, the J end by 12 bases, with 13 bases between. CDR3 in amino acids: CASSEVRWKPFF. As DNA, the CDR3 is TGCGCCAGCAGTGAGGTGAGGTGGAAACCTTTCTTT.

This clone occurred a few times. The chain has TRBV29-1 and TRBJ1-2; 8 nucleotides match TRBD1. CDR1 SQVTM and CDR2 ANQGSEA come from the germline V gene. The CDR3 runs 14 residues. With 2 bases clipped from V and 4 bases from J, the junction kept 6 bases outside the gene matches. CDR3 in DNA: TGCAGCGTTGAATCGGCAGGGGGCACCTATGGCTACACCTTC. Protein sequence: CSVESAGGTYGYTF.

The V gene is TRBV2, the J gene TRBJ1-2; unclear D gene. The germline V gene encodes CDR1 SNHLY and CDR2 FYNNEI. Trimming took 6 bases from V and 8 from J, leaving 13 bases between them. The CDR3 runs to 12 residues. In nucleotides, the CDR3 is TGTGCCAGCAGCTCCAACTCGTGGGGCTACACCTTC. Translation gives CASSSNSWGYTF.

The J gene is TRBJ2-5, the V gene TRBV18; possibly TRBD1 for D (6 bases). The CDR3 contains 16 residues. CDR1 KGHSH and CDR2 LQKENI come from the germline V gene. Trimming left V 1 base short and J 5 bases short, with 17 bases between. The CDR3 is CASSPLGQSWRETQYF. In nucleotides, the CDR3 is TGTGCCAGCTCACCACTGGGACAAAGTTGGAGGGAGACCCAGTACTTC.